Listed below are T cell receptor beta chains from one sample, sequenced in a study of PD-L1 blockade in urothelial cancer. Assay: immunoSEQ multiplex PCR; the TCRdb copy retains only in-frame clones and omits some. The table includes 58,000 or so clones, roughly 86% detected once. The material was PBMCs, obtained around atezolizumab (anti-PD-L1) treatment. The receptors originated from a man in his forties or fifties with urothelial cancer. Each CDR3 is given without its conserved first and last residue. D genes are given only for firm matches.

CDR3 protein: ASSQTGLARGYGETQY
V gene: TRBV7-9
D gene: TRBD2
CDR3 length: 16

CDR3 protein: ASSFQARRTDTQY
V gene: TRBV7-2
D gene: NA
CDR3 length: 13

CDR3 protein: ASRYQLGARSGNTIY
V gene: TRBV11-2
D gene: NA
CDR3 length: 15

CDR3 protein: ASSHPAGVGEKLF
V gene: TRBV7-9
D gene: NA
CDR3 length: 13

CDR3 protein: ASSRDYEQY
V gene: TRBV7-9
D gene: NA
CDR3 length: 9

CDR3 protein: ASRSTGTSVFTDTQY
V gene: TRBV7-2
D gene: TRBD2
CDR3 length: 15

CDR3 protein: AWTLAGAPNEQF
V gene: TRBV30
D gene: TRBD2
CDR3 length: 12

CDR3 protein: ATDRVGSTDTQY
V gene: TRBV10-3
D gene: NA
CDR3 length: 12

CDR3 protein: ASSLQGGTEAF
V gene: TRBV18
D gene: TRBD1
CDR3 length: 11

CDR3 protein: ASSFTGTGAYEQY
V gene: TRBV27
D gene: TRBD1
CDR3 length: 13

CDR3 protein: ASSVAAGGHSGELF
V gene: TRBV9
D gene: TRBD2
CDR3 length: 14

CDR3 protein: ASSVRGREQY
V gene: TRBV2
D gene: NA
CDR3 length: 10

CDR3 protein: ASSYARQGSGNTIY
V gene: TRBV28
D gene: TRBD1
CDR3 length: 14

CDR3 protein: ASRPYSGISDEQF
V gene: TRBV19
D gene: TRBD2
CDR3 length: 13

CDR3 protein: ASSLKSYRVGNQPQH
V gene: TRBV7-2
D gene: NA
CDR3 length: 15

CDR3 protein: ASSYSAGYLYNEQF
V gene: TRBV6-5
D gene: NA
CDR3 length: 14

CDR3 protein: ASSAGRNTIY
V gene: TRBV19
D gene: NA
CDR3 length: 10

CDR3 protein: ASRIKTSGHAYEQY
V gene: TRBV6-4
D gene: TRBD2
CDR3 length: 14

CDR3 protein: ASSLRIGNPRLGFYEQY
V gene: TRBV4-1
D gene: NA
CDR3 length: 17

CDR3 protein: ASSPGSTNEKLF
V gene: TRBV5-1
D gene: NA
CDR3 length: 12

CDR3 protein: ASSSLGQGTNEKLF
V gene: TRBV5-1
D gene: TRBD1
CDR3 length: 14

CDR3 protein: ASRTTGAQNYGYT
V gene: TRBV11-2
D gene: TRBD1
CDR3 length: 13

CDR3 protein: TSSQGDRGRSPLH
V gene: TRBV1
D gene: NA
CDR3 length: 13

CDR3 protein: ASSPRTSSHEQY
V gene: TRBV7-8
D gene: TRBD2
CDR3 length: 12